These T cell receptor beta chains were read from a single sample in a study of cytomegalovirus exposure and HLA in healthy donors. Generated by immunoSEQ multiplex PCR, the TCRdb table keeps only in-frame clones and is missing some. Its clone listing holds under 150,000 clones. Source material: PBMCs. All receptors derive from a woman aged 60-70 years in good health and CMV-seronegative. CDR3s include the opening cysteine and the closing phenylalanine or tryptophan. Each record gives: V gene, J gene, D gene, CDR3 DNA, CDR3 protein. A D gene is named only where the DNA matches it firmly.

v_gene: TRBV11-2
j_gene: TRBJ2-7
d_gene: TRBD2
CDR3nt: TGTGCCAGCAGCTCTCCAGCGGGACTCGTCTACGAGCAGTACTTC
CDR3aa: CASSSPAGLVYEQYF

v_gene: TRBV6-6
j_gene: TRBJ1-1
d_gene: .
CDR3nt: TGTGCCAGCAGCCCGAGGGGGATGAACACTGAAGCTTTCTTT
CDR3aa: CASSPRGMNTEAFF

v_gene: TRBV7-9
j_gene: TRBJ2-1
d_gene: TRBD1
CDR3nt: TGTGCCAGCAGCCAGGGGGTCTCCTACAATGAGCAGTTCTTC
CDR3aa: CASSQGVSYNEQFF

v_gene: TRBV10-3
j_gene: TRBJ2-3
d_gene: .
CDR3nt: TGTGCCGTCACTCCCAGCGGCACTAGCACAGATACGCAGTATTTT
CDR3aa: CAVTPSGTSTDTQYF

v_gene: TRBV5-1
j_gene: TRBJ1-1
d_gene: TRBD1
CDR3nt: TGCGCCAGCAGCCACACAACAGGGGGCGCCCAGTACATGAACACTGAAGCTTTCTTT
CDR3aa: CASSHTTGGAQYMNTEAFF

v_gene: TRBV9
j_gene: TRBJ1-2
d_gene: .
CDR3nt: TGTGCCAGCAGCCCTGGTGGGGGCGGCGGCTACACCTTC
CDR3aa: CASSPGGGGGYTF

v_gene: TRBV28
j_gene: TRBJ1-3
d_gene: .
CDR3nt: TGTGCCAGCAGTTTAAAAAAACGGAGGGCGAGGGGAAACACCATATATTTT
CDR3aa: CASSLKKRRARGNTIYF

v_gene: TRBV28
j_gene: TRBJ1-6
d_gene: TRBD1
CDR3nt: TGTGCCAGCACCCAACCGGGGACAGGGGATTCACCCCTCCACTTT
CDR3aa: CASTQPGTGDSPLHF

v_gene: TRBV7-9
j_gene: TRBJ1-4
d_gene: TRBD1
CDR3nt: TGTGCCAGCAGCTTAAACCCCAGGGACAGTGAGGATGAAAAACTGTTTTTT
CDR3aa: CASSLNPRDSEDEKLFF

v_gene: TRBV4-1
j_gene: TRBJ1-2
d_gene: TRBD1
CDR3nt: TGCGCCAGCAGCACGCTTCCCGGGACAGACTATGGCTACACCTTC
CDR3aa: CASSTLPGTDYGYTF

v_gene: TRBV4-1
j_gene: TRBJ1-4
d_gene: .
CDR3nt: TGCGCCAGCAGCCAAGAACAGGGTAATGAAAAACTGTTTTTT
CDR3aa: CASSQEQGNEKLFF

v_gene: TRBV6-5
j_gene: TRBJ2-3
d_gene: TRBD1
CDR3nt: TGTGCCAGCAGTCCAAGACAGGGAATCACAGATACGCAGTATTTT
CDR3aa: CASSPRQGITDTQYF

v_gene: TRBV4-1
j_gene: TRBJ1-5
d_gene: TRBD1
CDR3nt: TGCGCCAGCAGCCAAGGTATACGGGACAGCCATCAGCCCCAGCATTTT
CDR3aa: CASSQGIRDSHQPQHF

v_gene: TRBV5-1
j_gene: TRBJ1-5
d_gene: .
CDR3nt: TGCGCCAGCGGGTTAATAGACAGTTACAGTCAGCCCCAGCATTTT
CDR3aa: CASGLIDSYSQPQHF

v_gene: TRBV6-6
j_gene: TRBJ1-1
d_gene: .
CDR3nt: TGTGCCAGCTTAACATCAGGACACAGGAACACTGAAGCTTTCTTT
CDR3aa: CASLTSGHRNTEAFF

v_gene: TRBV28
j_gene: TRBJ2-7
d_gene: TRBD1
CDR3nt: TGTGCCAGCAGTTCTACCGGGACAGTGATCTCCTACGAGCAGTACTTC
CDR3aa: CASSSTGTVISYEQYF

v_gene: TRBV27
j_gene: TRBJ1-5
d_gene: .
CDR3nt: TGTGCCAGCACCCGAGACAGTGAATCGACCCAGCATTTT
CDR3aa: CASTRDSESTQHF

v_gene: TRBV18
j_gene: TRBJ2-1
d_gene: TRBD1
CDR3nt: TGTGCCAGCTCACCTCGACAGGGCAATGAGCAGTTCTTC
CDR3aa: CASSPRQGNEQFF

v_gene: TRBV27
j_gene: TRBJ1-1
d_gene: TRBD1
CDR3nt: TGTGCCAGCAGTTCCGGGACAGTCATGAACACTGAAGCTTTCTTT
CDR3aa: CASSSGTVMNTEAFF

v_gene: TRBV10-1
j_gene: TRBJ2-3
d_gene: TRBD2
CDR3nt: TGCGCCAGCAGTGAAAGCGGGAGGACCAATACGCAGTATTTT
CDR3aa: CASSESGRTNTQYF

v_gene: TRBV29-1
j_gene: TRBJ1-1
d_gene: TRBD1
CDR3nt: TGCAGCGTGGGACAGGGGCCTTTGGGGGTTGAAGCTTTCTTT
CDR3aa: CSVGQGPLGVEAFF

v_gene: TRBV4-1
j_gene: TRBJ2-5
d_gene: .
CDR3nt: TGCGCCAGCAGCCAATCGACTAGTATGGAGACCCAGTACTTC
CDR3aa: CASSQSTSMETQYF

v_gene: TRBV9
j_gene: TRBJ1-1
d_gene: .
CDR3nt: TGTGCCAGCTCCGAGGGTATGGTATTTCGTGGCACTGAAGCTTTCTTT
CDR3aa: CASSEGMVFRGTEAFF

v_gene: TRBV6-6
j_gene: TRBJ2-5
d_gene: .
CDR3nt: TGTGCCAGCAGTTTCCCTGAACGGCAAGAGACCCAGTACTTC
CDR3aa: CASSFPERQETQYF

v_gene: TRBV5-1
j_gene: TRBJ2-4
d_gene: TRBD1
CDR3nt: TGCGCCAGCAGCTTGGCGGGACAGGGCAACATTCAGTACTTC
CDR3aa: CASSLAGQGNIQYF

v_gene: TRBV5-1
j_gene: TRBJ2-2
d_gene: TRBD2
CDR3nt: TGCGCCAGCAGCTTGTCCGGGACTAGCGGGGGAAGGGAGCTGTTTTTT
CDR3aa: CASSLSGTSGGRELFF

v_gene: TRBV7-8
j_gene: TRBJ2-7
d_gene: TRBD1
CDR3nt: TGTGCCAGCAGCGTGACAGGGAGAGACTACGAGCAGTACTTC
CDR3aa: CASSVTGRDYEQYF

v_gene: TRBV25-1
j_gene: TRBJ2-1
d_gene: TRBD2
CDR3nt: TGTGCCAGCAGTGGGTGGGGGACTAGCGGGAGGGCCTACGAGCAGTTCTTC
CDR3aa: CASSGWGTSGRAYEQFF

v_gene: TRBV4-1
j_gene: TRBJ1-2
d_gene: .
CDR3nt: TGCGCCAGCAGCCAACAGGGAGGGAGGGTATGGGGCTACACCTTC
CDR3aa: CASSQQGGRVWGYTF

v_gene: TRBV13
j_gene: TRBJ2-7
d_gene: .
CDR3nt: TGTGCCAGCAGCCCGCCCAGGACAGCCCCCCACTCCTACGAGCAGTACTTC
CDR3aa: CASSPPRTAPHSYEQYF

v_gene: TRBV7-3
j_gene: TRBJ1-5
d_gene: .
CDR3nt: TGTGCCAGCAGCCTAGACCAGAATCAGCCCCAGCATTTT
CDR3aa: CASSLDQNQPQHF

v_gene: TRBV28
j_gene: TRBJ1-5
d_gene: .
CDR3nt: TGTGCCAGCAGGGGTCCACAGGGCGGCAATCAGCCCCAGCATTTT
CDR3aa: CASRGPQGGNQPQHF

v_gene: TRBV12-2
j_gene: TRBJ2-3
d_gene: .
CDR3nt: TGTGCAAGTCGCTTAGTAAGGAGGTTAGGCGGGGGGGCGAAAGATACGCAGTATTTT
CDR3aa: CASRLVRRLGGGAKDTQYF

v_gene: TRBV28
j_gene: TRBJ1-4
d_gene: .
CDR3nt: TGTGCCAGCAGGACGACGACAGGACCTGTAGAAAAACTGTTTTTT
CDR3aa: CASRTTTGPVEKLFF

v_gene: TRBV5-1
j_gene: TRBJ2-1
d_gene: TRBD2
CDR3nt: TGCGCCAGCAGCTTTAGCGGGAATGAGCAGTTCTTC
CDR3aa: CASSFSGNEQFF

v_gene: TRBV28
j_gene: TRBJ1-2
d_gene: .
CDR3nt: TGTGCCAGCAGTCGCCTCATATCTCGGAGAGGTGGCTACACCTTC
CDR3aa: CASSRLISRRGGYTF

v_gene: TRBV2
j_gene: TRBJ2-2
d_gene: .
CDR3nt: TGTGCCAGCAGGGATACAGGGCCCGGGGAGCTGTTTTTT
CDR3aa: CASRDTGPGELFF

v_gene: TRBV6-1
j_gene: TRBJ2-3
d_gene: .
CDR3nt: TGTGCCAGCAGTGCTCAGTCAGATACGCAGTATTTT
CDR3aa: CASSAQSDTQYF

v_gene: TRBV2
j_gene: TRBJ1-2
d_gene: TRBD1
CDR3nt: TGTGCCAGCACTGTGACAGGGGATGGCTACACCTTC
CDR3aa: CASTVTGDGYTF

v_gene: TRBV5-1
j_gene: TRBJ1-4
d_gene: TRBD1
CDR3nt: TGCGCCAGCAGCCCGGGACAGGGAAATGAAAAACTGTTTTTT
CDR3aa: CASSPGQGNEKLFF

v_gene: TRBV7-9
j_gene: TRBJ1-4
d_gene: TRBD1
CDR3nt: TGTGCCAGCAGCTTCCCGTTTACCCGACAGGGGGCACATGAAAAACTGTTTTTT
CDR3aa: CASSFPFTRQGAHEKLFF

v_gene: TRBV29-1
j_gene: TRBJ1-6
d_gene: TRBD1
CDR3nt: TGCAGCGTTCAGGAGACAGGGAATTCACCCCTCCACTTT
CDR3aa: CSVQETGNSPLHF

v_gene: TRBV12-5
j_gene: TRBJ2-7
d_gene: .
CDR3nt: TGTGCTAGTGGCCGAGTGGACAAGCAGTACTTC
CDR3aa: CASGRVDKQYF

v_gene: TRBV5-1
j_gene: TRBJ2-4
d_gene: .
CDR3nt: TGCGCCAGCAGCTTGGATCAGAGCGGTCTAGCCAAAAACATTCAGTACTTC
CDR3aa: CASSLDQSGLAKNIQYF

v_gene: TRBV28
j_gene: TRBJ1-2
d_gene: TRBD1
CDR3nt: TGTGCCAGCAGCCCGGGACAGGTCTACTATGGCTACACCTTC
CDR3aa: CASSPGQVYYGYTF

v_gene: TRBV28
j_gene: TRBJ1-1
d_gene: .
CDR3nt: TGTGCCAGCAGTTTAGCAGGGCTACAGATGAACACTGAAGCTTTCTTT
CDR3aa: CASSLAGLQMNTEAFF